Given below is one T cell receptor (beta chain) in context. Its antigen is not identified. This entry belongs to a study of CD4+ T cells in melanoma. TCRdb keeps only in-frame clones here, not all; method: immunoSEQ multiplex PCR. This sample has around 100,000 clones; 92% occur once, and the top ten carry 3.3%. V was pared by 2 bases and J by 5 bases, with 8 bases of the junction left unmatched. The CDR3 runs 15 residues. Germline CDR1 reads KGHSH; CDR2 reads LQKENI. General observations from the study: A reported correlation linked neoantigen-specific CD4+ T cells to CD8+, macrophage and B cell function. Diverse differentiation states were reported for melanoma neoantigen-specific CD4+ T cells.

The sample was peripheral blood. This TCR was sampled from a human donor with melanoma. This rearrangement joins TRBV18 to TRBJ1-1, with 7 nucleotides matching TRBD1. CDR3 protein: CASSPDGGGLTEAFF. CDR3 coding DNA: TGTGCCAGCTCACCAGACGGAGGGGGCCTAACTGAAGCTTTCTTT.